A selection of T cell receptor beta chains follows, all from one sample in a study of shared clonotypes between healthy human individuals. The data were produced by immunoSEQ multiplex PCR, yet TCRdb's version contains in-frame clones alone and is incomplete. The sample holds a few million clones, less than 95% seen once. The sample comprised naive CD4+ T cells from PBMCs. The source of these receptors is a man between 18 and 35 years old in good health. Some clones in this sample may be carry-over from other donors' samples. CDR3s include the opening cysteine and the closing phenylalanine or tryptophan. The order of the fields is V gene, J gene, clone size, D gene, CDR3 DNA, CDR3 protein. A D gene is named only where the DNA matches it firmly. Rows may omit the clone size; those that give it use once, few, many or a size class.

TRBV7-6	TRBJ2-2	-	-	TGTGCCAGCAGCCTCGTGTCACAGTTATTCACCGGGGAGCTGTTTTTT	CASSLVSQLFTGELFF
TRBV28	TRBJ1-4	-	TRBD1	TGTGCCAGCAGCATCCGGGACAGGGTCGAAAAACTGTTTTTT	CASSIRDRVEKLFF
TRBV28	TRBJ1-2	-	-	TGTGCCAGCAGTTCCAACAGGAGGATTAGGTATGGCTACACCTTC	CASSSNRRIRYGYTF
TRBV12-2	TRBJ1-5	-	-	TGTGCAAGTCGCCAGGCGGAAGATTATAGCAATCAGCCCCAGCATTTT	CASRQAEDYSNQPQHF
TRBV5-6	TRBJ1-2	-	-	TGTGCCAGCAGCTTGGAAACCGGACGTTCTAACTATGGCTACACCTTC	CASSLETGRSNYGYTF
TRBV10-3	TRBJ1-6	once	TRBD1	TGTGCCATCAGCGACGGACAGGAGGCACCCCTCCACTTT	CAISDGQEAPLHF
TRBV7-3	TRBJ1-3	-	-	TGTGCCAGCAGTCCAGGGGGAAACACCATATATTTT	CASSPGGNTIYF
TRBV2	TRBJ2-3	-	TRBD1	TGTGCCAGCGCGGACAGGACCAGCACAGATACGCAGTATTTT	CASADRTSTDTQYF
TRBV7-6	TRBJ2-1	-	TRBD2	TGTGCCAGCAGCTTCCCTGGGGTTAGCGGGATCAATGAGCAGTTCTTC	CASSFPGVSGINEQFF
TRBV27	TRBJ2-7	-	-	TGTGCCAGCAGTGTAAAAACTAGAGGCGAGCAGTACTTC	CASSVKTRGEQYF
TRBV29-1	TRBJ1-1	-	-	TGCAGCGTTGGTGACAGCGCTGAAGCTTTCTTT	CSVGDSAEAFF
TRBV5-8	TRBJ2-7	-	-	TGTGCCAGCAGCTTGTTAGCGGCCGGGGAGCAGTACTTC	CASSLLAAGEQYF
TRBV19	TRBJ2-3	-	TRBD2	TGTGCCAGTAGTATAGGGGCGGGACTAGCGGGAGTTGATACGCAGTATTTT	CASSIGAGLAGVDTQYF
TRBV6-1	TRBJ1-5	-	-	TGTGCCAGTTCTCGTGACGGAGTAAGTCAGCCCCAGCATTTT	CASSRDGVSQPQHF
TRBV11-2	TRBJ2-1	-	-	TGTGCCAGCAGCTTAGTTGGGAGTGATGGGAATGAGCAGTTCTTC	CASSLVGSDGNEQFF
TRBV30	TRBJ1-1	-	TRBD1	TGTGCCTGGAGCCTCTACGGGACAGATTTGAACACTGAAGCTTTCTTT	CAWSLYGTDLNTEAFF
TRBV2	TRBJ2-2	-	-	TGTGCCAGCAGGGCGGGCTTCACCGGGGAGCTGTTTTTT	CASRAGFTGELFF
TRBV30	TRBJ2-1	-	TRBD1	TGTGCCTGGAGAGAGTCCCCAGGGGGTTCCTACAATGAGCAGTTCTTC	CAWRESPGGSYNEQFF
TRBV28	TRBJ1-5	few	TRBD1	TGTGCCAGTAACGGACAGGGGCAGCCCCAGCATTTT	CASNGQGQPQHF
TRBV29-1	TRBJ1-1	-	-	TGCAGCGTTGAAGACGTCACGGTTGCCCGGACTGAAGCTTTCTTT	CSVEDVTVARTEAFF
TRBV4-1	TRBJ1-3	-	-	TGCGCCAGCAGCCAAGGTCCGGTTGCTTCTGGAAACACCATATATTTT	CASSQGPVASGNTIYF
TRBV1	TRBJ2-3	-	-	TGCACCAGCAGCCAAGATCTTGGACTAGCGGGAAAAAATACGCAGTATTTT	CTSSQDLGLAGKNTQYF
TRBV6-1	TRBJ2-1	-	-	TGTGCCAGCAGCAACAGGGTCTACAATGAGCAGTTCTTC	CASSNRVYNEQFF
TRBV7-3	TRBJ1-1	-	-	TGTGCCAGCAGCCCAGGACCGAACACTGAAGCTTTCTTT	CASSPGPNTEAFF
TRBV29-1	TRBJ1-1	-	-	TGCAGCGCCGTAGGGGTTTTGAACACTGAAGCTTTCTTT	CSAVGVLNTEAFF
TRBV7-2	TRBJ2-3	once	-	TGTGCCAGCAGACAATCCGGGACCAGCGTCGTGGCAGATACGCAGTATTTT	CASRQSGTSVVADTQYF
TRBV14	TRBJ2-5	-	TRBD2	TGTGCCAGCAGCCTAAGACGTGTTATATCGACTAGCGGAACTGATTCCCAGTACTTC	CASSLRRVISTSGTDSQYF
TRBV6-1	TRBJ2-3	-	-	TGTGCCAGCAGTGAAGGTCTTCCGGATACGCAGTATTTT	CASSEGLPDTQYF
TRBV4-1	TRBJ2-3	once	TRBD2	TGCGCCAGCAGCCAAGCGACTAGCGGGAGGATTGGGTCAGATACGCAGTATTTT	CASSQATSGRIGSDTQYF
TRBV28	TRBJ2-3	-	TRBD2	TGTGCCAGCCGACTAGCGGGAGCCCTTAGCACAGATACGCAGTATTTT	CASRLAGALSTDTQYF
TRBV11-1	TRBJ1-1	few	-	TGTGCCAGCAGCTTAGATACGTTCAGGGCTTTCTTT	CASSLDTFRAFF
TRBV2	TRBJ1-4	-	TRBD1	TGTGCCAGCAGTATTCAGGGGGGGAATGAAAAACTGTTTTTT	CASSIQGGNEKLFF
TRBV25-1	TRBJ2-7	-	-	TGTGCCAGCAGTGAATATCCCTGGACTAACTCCTACGAGCAGTACTTC	CASSEYPWTNSYEQYF
TRBV7-2	TRBJ2-1	-	-	TGTGCCAGCAGCTTATCGCGGGATGATGAGCAGTTCTTC	CASSLSRDDEQFF
TRBV7-3	TRBJ2-4	-	TRBD2	TGTGCCAGCAGCTTAACGGGACTAGCGGGAGCCCCTAACATTCAGTACTTC	CASSLTGLAGAPNIQYF
TRBV6-6	TRBJ1-4	-	-	TGTGCCAGCAGTACCGTTCTGTATAATGAAAAACTGTTTTTT	CASSTVLYNEKLFF
TRBV28	TRBJ2-7	-	TRBD2	TGTGCCACTGCCGGCGGGAGCCCCGGGGAGCAGTACTTC	CATAGGSPGEQYF
TRBV5-1	TRBJ1-5	-	-	TGCGCCAGCAGCTTGGGAGGGACTCAGCCCCAGCATTTT	CASSLGGTQPQHF
TRBV15	TRBJ2-1	-	TRBD1	TGTGCCACCAGCAACCCGCAGGGGGCTGATGAGCAGTTCTTC	CATSNPQGADEQFF
TRBV5-1	TRBJ1-1	-	-	TGCGCCAGCAGCTTGGTTCAGGGGACAACTGAAGCTTTCTTT	CASSLVQGTTEAFF
TRBV7-3	TRBJ2-7	-	-	TGTGCCAGCAGCCCGGTGGGACAACCTACCGTGGCCGAGCAGTACTTC	CASSPVGQPTVAEQYF
TRBV5-6	TRBJ2-1	-	-	TGTGCCAGCACCGCAGGGCCCGCGACCGATGAGCAGTTCTTC	CASTAGPATDEQFF
TRBV20-1	TRBJ1-2	-	-	TGCAGTGCTAGATTAGACTATGGCTACACCTTC	CSARLDYGYTF
TRBV7-9	TRBJ2-2	-	-	TGTGCCAGCAGGGCTACAGGGGAGGGCACCGGGGAGCTGTTTTTT	CASRATGEGTGELFF
TRBV5-1	TRBJ2-3	once	-	TGCGCCAGCAGCCGTGACGGTTTGAGCACAGATACGCAGTATTTT	CASSRDGLSTDTQYF
TRBV4-1	TRBJ1-2	-	-	TGCGCCAGCAGCCAAGATCGGGCAGGCCGGGGCTATGGCTACACCTTC	CASSQDRAGRGYGYTF
TRBV28	TRBJ2-7	once	-	TGTGCCAGCAATGAACGGGTTTACGAGCAGTACTTC	CASNERVYEQYF
TRBV5-1	TRBJ2-7	-	-	TGCGCCAGCAGCCGGGGACTCCAATTAGGGGGAGATTACGCCTACGAGCAGTACTTC	CASSRGLQLGGDYAYEQYF
TRBV5-1	TRBJ1-4	-	TRBD1	TGCGCCAGCAGCTTGGGACAGGGACCAACTGAAAAACTGTTTTTT	CASSLGQGPTEKLFF
TRBV9	TRBJ1-2	-	TRBD1	TGTGCCAGCAGCGAACGACAGGGGGCTAGGGATGGCTACACCTTC	CASSERQGARDGYTF
TRBV18	TRBJ1-1	once	-	TGTGCCAGCTCACCACAGACGGACTGGAACACTGAAGCTTTCTTT	CASSPQTDWNTEAFF
TRBV19	TRBJ1-5	-	TRBD1	TGTGCCAGTAGTTACCGGACAGGGTACCCTCAGCCCCAGCATTTT	CASSYRTGYPQPQHF
TRBV7-3	TRBJ1-2	-	-	TGTGCCAGCAGCTTATACAGGGTGAATTATGGCTACACCTTC	CASSLYRVNYGYTF
TRBV29-1	TRBJ2-7	-	TRBD2	TGCAGCGTTGAACTAGCGGCGTCCTACGAGCAGTACTTC	CSVELAASYEQYF
TRBV18	TRBJ2-4	-	-	TGTGCCAGCTCAACAGGGAATCTAGCTACCAAAAACATTCAGTACTTC	CASSTGNLATKNIQYF
TRBV5-5	TRBJ1-2	once	TRBD1	TGTGCCAGCAGCTTTAAGGGGGCAGGAGGCTACACCTTC	CASSFKGAGGYTF
TRBV28	TRBJ2-1	-	TRBD2	TGTGCCAGCAGTTTAACTAGCGGGGCTGACAATGAGCAGTTCTTC	CASSLTSGADNEQFF
TRBV28	TRBJ1-2	-	-	TGTGCCAGCAGCCAAAGTACCGGCTACACCTTC	CASSQSTGYTF
TRBV7-9	TRBJ1-3	-	-	TGTGCCAGCAGCTCGACAGCTATATCTTCTGGAAACACCATATATTTT	CASSSTAISSGNTIYF